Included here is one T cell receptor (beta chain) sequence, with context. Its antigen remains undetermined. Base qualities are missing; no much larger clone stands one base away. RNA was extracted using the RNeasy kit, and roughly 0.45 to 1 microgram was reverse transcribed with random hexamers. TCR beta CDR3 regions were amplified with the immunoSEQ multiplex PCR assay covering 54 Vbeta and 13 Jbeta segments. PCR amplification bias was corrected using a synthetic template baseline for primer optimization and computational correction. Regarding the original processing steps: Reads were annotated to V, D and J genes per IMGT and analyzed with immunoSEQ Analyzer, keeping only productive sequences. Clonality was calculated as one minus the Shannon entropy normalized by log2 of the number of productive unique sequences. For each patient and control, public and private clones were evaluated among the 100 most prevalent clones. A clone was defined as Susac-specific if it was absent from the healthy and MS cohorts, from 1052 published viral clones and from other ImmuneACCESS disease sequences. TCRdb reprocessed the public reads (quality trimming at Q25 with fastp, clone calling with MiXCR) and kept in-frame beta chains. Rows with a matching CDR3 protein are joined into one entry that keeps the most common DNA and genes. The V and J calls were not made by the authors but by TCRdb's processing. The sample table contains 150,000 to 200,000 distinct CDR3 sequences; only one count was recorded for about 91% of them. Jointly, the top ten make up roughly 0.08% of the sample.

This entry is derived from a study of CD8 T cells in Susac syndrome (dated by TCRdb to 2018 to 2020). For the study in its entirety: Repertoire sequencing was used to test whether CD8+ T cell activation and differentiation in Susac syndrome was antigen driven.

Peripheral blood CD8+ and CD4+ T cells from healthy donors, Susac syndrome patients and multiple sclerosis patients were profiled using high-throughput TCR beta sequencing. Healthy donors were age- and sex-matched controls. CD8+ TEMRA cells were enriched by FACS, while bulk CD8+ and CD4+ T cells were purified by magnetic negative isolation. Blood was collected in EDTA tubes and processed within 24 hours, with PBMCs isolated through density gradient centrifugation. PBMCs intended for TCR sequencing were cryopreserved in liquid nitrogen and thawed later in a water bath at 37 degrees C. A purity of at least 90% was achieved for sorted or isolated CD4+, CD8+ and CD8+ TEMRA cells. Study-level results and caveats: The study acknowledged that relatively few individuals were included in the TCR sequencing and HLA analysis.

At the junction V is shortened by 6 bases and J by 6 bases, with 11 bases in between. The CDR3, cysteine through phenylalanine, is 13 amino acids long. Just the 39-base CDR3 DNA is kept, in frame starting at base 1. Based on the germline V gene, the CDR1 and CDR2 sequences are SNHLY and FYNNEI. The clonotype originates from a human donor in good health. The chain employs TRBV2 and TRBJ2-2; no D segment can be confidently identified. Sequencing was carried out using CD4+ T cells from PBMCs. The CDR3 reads CASSQAPSGELFF. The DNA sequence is TGTGCCAGCAGCCAAGCCCCATCCGGGGAGCTGTTTTTT. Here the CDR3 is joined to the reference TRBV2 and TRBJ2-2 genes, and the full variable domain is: EPEVTQTPSHQVTQMGQEVILRCVPISNHLYFYWYRQILGQKVEFLVSFYNNEISEKSEIFDDQFSVERPDGSNFTLKIRSTKLEDSAMYFCASSQAPSGELFFGEGSRLTVL.